Below, one TCR beta chain is given with its context. The target antigen is unknown. This was the immunoSEQ v3.0 assay at survey level. Target depth was roughly 35,000-55,000 T-cell genomes per sample. TCRdb's table, derived via immunoSEQ multiplex PCR, lists solely in-frame clones and lacks some. The sample has around 17,000 clones; approximately 79% are singletons. The length of the CDR3 is 12 residues. Germline loops: CDR1 MNHNY, CDR2 SVGAGI (reference sequence). The data belong to a study of long-term antiretroviral therapy in people with HIV. Study-level points and caveats: Pre-ART clonal expansion yielded clones that dominated the repertoire at all time points.

None of the participants with HIV were treated outside the United States. The samples comprised roughly 1-10 million cryopreserved PBMC ahead of DNA extraction. Here the sequenced sample was unsorted PBMCs, taken 0.1 years after starting antiretroviral therapy. This clonotype was sampled from a man between 18 and 29 years old with HIV. The V gene is TRBV6-6, the J gene TRBJ2-5, with a weak D call TRBD2 (6 bases). Matching the DNA end better, TRBJ2-7 makes the J call doubtful. This CDR3 reads CASREGIYEQYF. The CDR3 coding sequence is TGTGCCAGCAGGGAGGGCATCTACGAGCAGTACTTC.